The 3 T cell receptor beta chains given below trace back to one sample, sequenced in a study of blood T cell repertoires in COVID-19. The table came from immunoSEQ multiplex PCR; TCRdb's copy has only in-frame clones and leaves some out. The sample records about 170,000 clones, 86% being singletons. Material for sequencing was peripheral blood. The receptors were gathered from a woman in her sixties with COVID-19, enrolled during active disease.

The chain has TRBV12-3 or TRBV12-4 and TRBJ2-4; TRBD1 matches at 7 bases. With V trimmed by 0 bases and J by 15 bases, 5 bases remained unmatched. This CDR3 region has 12 residues. The CDR3 loop is CASSLADRVMYF. CDR3 in DNA: TGTGCCAGCAGTTTAGCTGACAGGGTTATGTACTTC.

This CDR3 is CASSLKGEGTGELFF. The DNA of the CDR3 is TGTGCCAGCAGCTTAAAAGGGGAAGGCACCGGGGAGCTGTTTTTT. The rearrangement links TRBV7-6 to TRBJ2-2; a possible D gene is TRBD1 (5 bases). Trimming stripped 2 bases from V and 4 bases from J, with 11 bases between. Germline V gene lookup returns CDR1 SGHVS and CDR2 FNYEAQ. This CDR3 is 15 amino acids long.

This chain's CDR3 is CASSLTGANQPQHF. CDR3 coding DNA: TGTGCCAGCAGCCTCACAGGGGCCAATCAGCCCCAGCATTTT. V usage is TRBV6-5 and J usage is TRBJ1-5; the match to TRBD1 covers 7 bases. In germline, CDR1 is MNHEY, CDR2 SVGAGI. V was clipped by 6 bases and J by 3 bases; unmatched bases: 5. CDR3 length: 14 residues.